The 19 T cell receptor beta chains below all came from one sample that was sequenced in a study of cytomegalovirus exposure and HLA in healthy donors. This PCR relied on a set of 60 Vbeta primers and 13 Jbeta primers. The repertoire was sequenced with immunoSEQ multiplex PCR; TCRdb's copy has only in-frame clones and lacks some. The table records about 200,000 clones, about four fifths of them present only once. Sequencing input: PBMCs. Receptors were obtained from a woman younger than 30 in good health and CMV-seronegative.

The chain employs TRBV2 and TRBJ2-2, with 13 bases matching TRBD2. CDR1 and CDR2 from the germline V gene are SNHLY and FYNNEI. V lost 9 bases to trimming and J lost 4 bases; unmatched junction nucleotides: 2. The CDR3 is 14 amino acids. CDR3 coding DNA: TGTGCCAGACGGACTAGCGGGAGCACCGGGGAGCTGTTTTTT. It codes for CARRTSGSTGELFF.

The V gene is TRBV6-5, the J gene TRBJ2-4, with D possibly TRBD1 on 6 matching bases. CDR1 is MNHEY, CDR2 SVGAGI, per germline. V was shortened by 2 bases and J by 9 bases, with 14 bases between the two germline ends. This CDR3 comprises 14 residues. CDR3 coding DNA: TGTGCCAGCAGTTACCTACCTGGGACACCCATTCAGTACTTC. Translating it yields CASSYLPGTPIQYF.

This chain joins TRBV25-1 and TRBJ1-6; TRBD1 matches 7 bases. V trimming: 6 bases; J trimming: 4 bases; junction bases outside the gene matches: 12. The CDR3 runs to 17 residues. Germline loops: CDR1 MGHDK, CDR2 SYGVNS. In DNA form, the CDR3 reads TGTGCCAGCAGCGACCGGGCAGGGGGTCCTTATAATTCACCCCTCCACTTT. Residues: CASSDRAGGPYNSPLHF.

The CDR3 sequence: CASSKGEVEDGDTEAFF. The CDR3, as DNA: TGTGCCAGCAGCAAAGGGGAGGTGGAGGACGGAGACACTGAAGCTTTCTTT. The V call is TRBV21-1, the J call TRBJ1-1. TRBV21-1 is annotated as a pseudogene. CDR3 length equals 17 residues.

V usage is TRBV19 and J usage is TRBJ1-2; TRBD1 matches at 10 bases. Per the germline V gene, CDR1 is LNHDA and CDR2 is SQIVND (reference sequence). CDR3 length: 14 amino acids. V shed 6 bases and J 2 bases; nucleotides not matched to a gene: 3. This CDR3 reads CASSPTGGNYGYTF. DNA for the CDR3: TGTGCCAGTAGCCCGACAGGGGGCAACTATGGCTACACCTTC.

This chain connects TRBV27 to TRBJ1-5; D is perhaps TRBD1 (6 bases). The germline V gene has CDR1 MNHEY and CDR2 SMNVEV (reference sequence). Deletions cut 6 bases from V and 0 bases from J, with 12 bases between. This CDR3 has 15 amino acids. The CDR3 loop reads CASSPTGNSNQPQHF. The DNA for the CDR3 is TGTGCCAGCAGCCCGACAGGCAATAGCAATCAGCCCCAGCATTTT.

V and J are TRBV19 and TRBJ1-5; possibly TRBD1 for D (5 bases). The germline V and J ends were trimmed by 4 bases and 3 bases, with 19 bases remaining between them. This CDR3 is 17 amino acids long. CDR1 is LNHDA and CDR2 is SQIVND in the germline V gene (reference sequence). The CDR3 reads CASSTRRGGVLNQPQHF. CDR3 sequence (DNA): TGTGCCAGTAGTACCCGGCGGGGGGGAGTTCTCAATCAGCCCCAGCATTTT. Full variable domain (missing parts from reference TRBV19 and TRBJ1-5): DGGITQSPKYLFRKEGQNVTLSCEQNLNHDAMYWYRQDPGQGLRLIYYSQIVNDFQKGDIAEGYSVSREKKESFPLTVTSAQKNPTAFYLCASSTRRGGVLNQPQHFGDGTRLSIL.

V and J are TRBV14 and TRBJ1-2, with TRBD1 as a possible D gene (5 bases). Germline lookup yields CDR1 SGHDN and CDR2 FVKESK. This CDR3 is 16 amino acids long. V lost 0 bases and J lost 7, with 18 bases in between. CDR3 nucleotide sequence: TGTGCCAGCAGCCAAGAACCCGTGGGGCGGAGAAGTGGCTACACCTTC. Its protein product is CASSQEPVGRRSGYTF.

The chain combines TRBV5-6 with TRBJ2-2; tentatively, D is TRBD1 (6 bases). The CDR3 runs 15 residues. Germline lookup yields CDR1 SGHDT and CDR2 YYEEEE. V was clipped by 2 bases and J by 1 base, with 9 bases between them. The DNA for the CDR3 is TGTGCCAGCAGCTTAGAACAGGGGAACACCGGGGAGCTGTTTTTT. Protein product: CASSLEQGNTGELFF. The full variable domain, in which reference TRBV5-6 and TRBJ2-2 provide the parts outside the CDR3, is DAGVTQSPTHLIKTRGQQVTLRCSPKSGHDTVSWYQQALGQGPQFIFQYYEEEERQRGNFPDRFSGHQFPNYSSELNVNALLLGDSALYLCASSLEQGNTGELFFGEGSRLTVL.

There are a few counts of this clone. This rearrangement joins TRBV5-1 to TRBJ2-1; 11 bases match TRBD2. CDR1 and CDR2 from the germline V gene are SGHRS and YFSETQ. The CDR3 has 15 residues. The junction had 4 bases not matched to a gene; V was cut back by 0 bases and J by 8 bases. DNA for the CDR3: TGCGCCAGCAGCTTGGTAGGACTAGCGGGCGATGAGCAGTTCTTC. This gives the protein CASSLVGLAGDEQFF.

The chain has TRBV30 and TRBJ1-2; weak D call: TRBD1 (6 bases). Trimming shortened V by 2 bases and J by 3 bases, and 13 bases separated the two germline ends. This CDR3 has 14 residues. From germline, CDR1 is GTSNPN and CDR2 SVGIG (reference sequence). The CDR3 bases are TGTGCCTGGAGTAAAGGGGGACACTACTATGGCTACACCTTC. Translation: CAWSKGGHYYGYTF.

The chain couples TRBV2 to TRBJ1-4; possibly TRBD1 for D (6 bases). The CDR3 has 15 residues. Between the trimmed V and J ends, which lost 10 bases and 8 bases, there was a span of 23 bases. In germline, CDR1 is SNHLY, CDR2 FYNNEI. CDR3 region: CATPLPGPQGEKLFF. The CDR3 DNA follows: TGTGCCACCCCACTTCCGGGTCCCCAGGGGGAAAAACTGTTTTTT.

This clone was picked up one time. This sequence joins TRBV4-1 and TRBJ2-7; a weak D match, TRBD1 (6 bases). The germline CDR1 and CDR2 sequences are MGHRA and YSYEKL. V lost 0 bases and J 0 bases, leaving 9 bases between the germline ends. This CDR3 contains 15 residues. DNA for the CDR3: TGCGCCAGCAGCCAAGAAGGGGGTTCCTCCTACGAGCAGTACTTC. It yields the protein CASSQEGGSSYEQYF.

The chain recombines TRBV5-1 with TRBJ1-2; D perhaps matches TRBD1 (6 bases). The V gene's germline CDR1 is SGHRS and CDR2 YFSETQ. This CDR3 comprises 13 residues. Trimming pared 4 bases from V and 8 bases from J, leaving 15 bases between. Here the CDR3 reads CASSVQGHRGYTF. CDR3 sequence (DNA): TGCGCCAGCAGCGTCCAGGGGCATCGCGGCTACACCTTC.

This clone was seen only once. The chain links TRBV12-5 to TRBJ2-7; D remains unclear. This CDR3 has 13 amino acids. Trimming took off 1 base at V and 3 bases at J, with 7 bases between the two ends. CDR1 LGHNT and CDR2 FRNRAP come from the germline V gene. The CDR3 DNA reads TGTGCTAGTGGTTTGGCTCCCAACTACGAGCAGTACGTC. Translating gives CASGLAPNYEQYV.

This rearrangement joins TRBV5-1 to TRBJ2-3; D gene ambiguous. V lost 4 bases, J lost 0 bases, and 15 bases lay in between. There are 16 residues in the CDR3. Germline V gene lookup returns CDR1 SGHRS and CDR2 YFSETQ. The CDR3 nucleotides read TGCGCCAGCAGCCGACAATCCATGATTAGCACAGATACGCAGTATTTT. It translates to CASSRQSMISTDTQYF.

The chain couples TRBV29-1 to TRBJ1-2; the D gene is possibly TRBD1 (5 bases). This CDR3 comprises 12 residues. V lost 3 bases to trimming and J lost 5 bases, with 10 bases between them. From germline, CDR1 is SQVTM and CDR2 ANQGSEA. CDR3 residues: CSVDYPGYGYTF. The CDR3 DNA reads TGCAGCGTTGATTATCCAGGGTATGGCTACACCTTC.

The chain has TRBV9 and TRBJ2-1, with 9 bases matching TRBD2. The CDR3 is 16 residues long. Looked up from germline, CDR1 is SGDLS and CDR2 is YYNGEE. V gave up 0 bases and J gave up 3 bases; unmatched junction bases: 4. This chain's CDR3 is CASSVGQAGGYNEQFF. The CDR3 DNA is TGTGCCAGCAGCGTAGGTCAAGCGGGGGGCTACAATGAGCAGTTCTTC.

The chain uses TRBV6-6 and TRBJ1-2, with TRBD1 identical over 8 bases. The CDR3 is 15 amino acids. Germline values: CDR1 MNHNY, CDR2 SVGAGI (reference sequence). V shed 3 bases and J 6 bases; nucleotides not matched to a gene: 9. The CDR3 region is CASSYLGQGADGYTF. CDR3 in DNA: TGTGCCAGCAGTTATTTGGGTCAGGGGGCGGATGGCTACACCTTC.